Presented here are 9 T cell receptor beta chains from one specimen sequenced in a study of T cell responses to AZD1222 COVID-19 vaccine. Profiling relied on immunoSEQ multiplex PCR, and the TCRdb table lists in-frame clones only, not all of them. The sample lists 100,000 or so clones, about 90% occurring once. The sequenced sample was peripheral blood, obtained 28 days after the second AZD1222 dose. These receptors all stem from an adult who received the AZD1222 COVID-19 vaccine.

This rearrangement joins TRBV9 to TRBJ2-4, with TRBD2 matching over 8 bases. V shed 1 base, J shed 9 bases, and the junction held 12 bases outside the gene matches. The V gene's germline CDR1 is SGDLS and CDR2 YYNGEE. This CDR3 has 16 residues. CDR3 residues: CASSVSPQRESAIQYF. For the CDR3, the DNA is TGTGCCAGCAGCGTATCTCCCCAGCGGGAGTCTGCCATTCAGTACTTC.

V usage is TRBV5-1 and J usage is TRBJ2-3, with D perhaps TRBD1 or TRBD2 (5 bases each). The CDR3 totals 15 residues. Trimming took 4 bases from V and 1 from J, leaving 13 bases between them. Germline V lookup: CDR1 SGHRS, CDR2 YFSETQ. CDR3 protein: CASSRDGPRTDTQYF. The CDR3 DNA sequence: TGCGCCAGCAGCCGGGACGGACCCCGCACAGATACGCAGTATTTT.

The rearrangement uses TRBV7-3 and TRBJ2-5; D is possibly TRBD1 (6 bases). This CDR3 is built from 13 residues. The germline CDR1 and CDR2 sequences are SGHTA and FQGTGA. With 8 bases removed from V and 5 bases from J, the gap between germline ends came to 15 bases. For the CDR3, the DNA is TGTGCCAGCTCACAGGGCCCAATGGAGACCCAGTACTTC. Amino acids: CASSQGPMETQYF.

This clone has only one observation. The chain employs TRBV6-1 and TRBJ1-2, with unresolved D. Germline lookup yields CDR1 MNHNS and CDR2 SASEGT. The CDR3 is 11 residues long. V gave up 0 bases and J gave up 13 bases, with 9 bases separating them. In nucleotides, the CDR3 is TGTGCCAGCAGTGAAGCGCTCGGTTGCACCTTC. It is translated as CASSEALGCTF.

This chain connects TRBV6-2 or TRBV6-3 to TRBJ2-5; D gene unclear. V was trimmed by 4 bases and J by 2 bases, leaving 14 bases between them. This CDR3 has 15 residues. Germline V gives CDR1 MNHEY, CDR2 SVGEGT. The CDR3 reads CASSFPKPKQETQYF. CDR3 DNA sequence: TGTGCCAGCAGTTTCCCGAAGCCGAAGCAAGAGACCCAGTACTTC.

In DNA form, the CDR3 reads TGTGCCAGCAGCTTAAATAACGGTTTTGGTCACGAGCAGTACTTC. It codes for CASSLNNGFGHEQYF. The chain has TRBV7-2 and TRBJ2-7; no firm D call. The CDR3 spans 15 residues. The germline gives CDR1 SGHTA, CDR2 FQGNSA. V was clipped by 2 bases and J by 5 bases, with 16 bases between them.

The CDR3 bases are TGCGCCAGCAGCGCCGGGACTATATTCACAGATACGCAGTATTTT. Encoded protein: CASSAGTIFTDTQYF. The chain recombines TRBV10-2 with TRBJ2-3; TRBD2 agrees at 7 bases. There are 15 residues in the CDR3. The germline gives CDR1 WSHSY, CDR2 SAAADI. V lost 6 bases and J lost 2; bases outside the gene matches: 8.

V is TRBV30 and J is TRBJ2-1, with 12 bases that match TRBD2. The CDR3 sequence is 16 residues long. Germline-derived CDR1 and CDR2 are GTSNPN and SVGIG (reference sequence). V trimming: 2 bases; J trimming: 7 bases; junction bases outside the gene matches: 9. CDR3 nucleotides: TGTGCCTGGAGTCTAAGACTAGCGGGAGTGCGGAATGAGCAGTTCTTC. Protein product: CAWSLRLAGVRNEQFF.

The chain couples TRBV5-1 to TRBJ1-1; D ambiguous. The CDR3 runs to 16 residues. V was cut by 4 bases and J by 4 bases, with 20 bases left in between. From germline, CDR1 is SGHRS and CDR2 YFSETQ. CDR3: CASSPQSGQIPTEAFF. DNA for the CDR3: TGCGCCAGCAGCCCCCAATCCGGGCAGATCCCCACTGAAGCTTTCTTT.